This TCR beta chain came from a study of shared clonotypes between healthy human individuals. Study-level results: In a few donors, around 5.5% of naive CD4 clonotypes appeared in common. Non-shared clonotypes were found to have lower generation probabilities than the clonotypes that were shared by all four of the sorted-subset donors.

Repertoires were generated with immunoSEQ multiplex PCR, while TCRdb's copy carries only in-frame clones and drops some. Altogether millions of clones are present, approximately 90% being singletons, with the ten largest covering roughly 0.13%. A note on this clone: Antigen specificity is unknown.

Trimming stripped 5 bases from V and 3 bases from J, with 25 bases between. CDR3 length: 18 residues. Germline V CDR1 and CDR2: ENHRY, SYGVKD. V gene TRBV10-3 combines with J gene TRBJ1-1; D might be TRBD1 (5 bases). This TCR derives from a man younger than 30 in good health. Sequences were obtained from naive CD4+ T cells sorted from blood. Noted subset: CD45RA+ positively selected. The CDR3 sequence: CAISPPGGLRGEDTEAFF. The CDR3 nucleotides read TGTGCCATCAGTCCCCCCGGGGGTTTGCGGGGGGAGGACACTGAAGCTTTCTTT.